This TCR beta chain derives from a study of cytomegalovirus exposure and HLA in healthy donors (dated by TCRdb to the late 2010s). Background on the whole study: An earlier analysis of roughly 630 of the donors reported 250 to 350 Gb of sequence data and some 120 million unique TCR beta sequences from about 179 million T cells. The study combined high-throughput TCR immunosequencing, statistical association of individual TCRs with disease status, and machine learning to predict cytomegalovirus infection status. An early release that covered about 600 HLA-typed donors contained about 300 gigabases of sequencing data and about 84 million unique TCR sequences. Among the approximately 430 genotyped donors, under 90% belonged to the genetic ancestry cluster associated with self-reported Caucasian donors. The study was designed to test whether signatures of past pathogen exposure could be identified by cataloging public T cell receptors. The number of typed donors differed by locus: about 620-640 for A, B, C, DRB1 and DQB1; approximately 540 for DQA1; fewer than 610 for DPA1; and some 450 for DPB1. A separate validation cohort of 100 to 150 different subjects was used in addition to the 666-subject first cohort. Among about 410 genotyped donors of the cohort, an average of approximately 240,000 unique TCR beta nucleotide sequences was sequenced per donor, of which 15% to 20% were non-productive. The later analysis used no new phenotypic data to find candidate immune exposures, relying instead on TCR beta sequences and their occurrence across donors. A later analysis re-analyzed previously published TCR beta repertoires from about 730 donors and added high-resolution HLA genotyping to study TCR occurrence patterns. HLA typing covered class I and class II loci at four-digit resolution. An earlier analysis of nearly 600 of the donors applied high-throughput TCR beta sequencing to assess whether each TCR beta V gene segment acted as functional or pseudogenic. All discovery cohort repertoires had been generated on a single sequencing platform. Genome-wide SNP genotypes for about three fifths of the roughly 670 donors were used in a later genetic analysis, which treated that subset as a discovery cohort. Donor age, sex, ethnicity and CMV serostatus were compiled together with the repertoire data. Using immunosequencing, the study profiled T cell repertoires from some 670 subjects and related those repertoires to cytomegalovirus serostatus. About five DR-DQ haplotypes were handled as single units for association and clustering because linkage in the cohort was strong.

The cohort was made up of about 670 healthy bone marrow donors. At the time of sampling, all cohort members were nominally healthy, though unrecorded immune exposures were likely present. The donor tested CMV seronegative, placing the donor among the 350 or so seronegative members of the cohort. A peripheral blood sample was collected from each donor, and TCR beta sequencing was performed on peripheral blood mononuclear cells. Genomic DNA extraction from the blood cell samples was performed with the Qiagen DNeasy Blood Extraction Kit. Receptors were amplified or captured by the immunoSEQ multiplex PCR assay. The multiplex PCR relied on a mix of 60 forward primers for TCR Vbeta segments and 13 reverse primers for TCR Jbeta segments. The CDR3 region of rearranged TCR beta genes was amplified from genomic DNA by a multiplex PCR assay. On the Illumina HiSeq System, the amplified TCR beta libraries were sequenced as 87-base-pair reads. Regarding the original processing steps: In a later analysis, tens of millions of unique TCR beta chains were counted across the roughly 610 repertoires, and roughly 9.9 million of these chains were shared by at least two donors. Raw reads were error-corrected and collapsed into unique sequences with a nearest-neighbor algorithm that merged closely related sequences to remove PCR and sequencing errors. V, D and J gene segments were assigned by aligning CDR3 sequences to IMGT reference sequences. For a sequence to be retained, at least a six-nucleotide match to both a V gene segment and a J gene segment was required. Rearrangements were called productive when the CDR3 lacked stop codons and stayed in frame with V and J; all others were non-productive. Following IMGT convention, CDR3 was defined as the stretch from the second conserved V-encoded cysteine up to the conserved J-encoded phenylalanine. The earlier analysis of about 500 of the donors excluded sequences that lacked an unambiguous match to a single V gene segment. In an earlier analysis of 500 to 750 of the donors, V segments were called functional above 56.7% productive rearrangements and were called segregating when the between-donor standard deviation exceeded 5%. A statistical classification framework was built to diagnose cytomegalovirus status from the catalog of TCR beta chain sequences. In a later analysis, TCR nucleotide sequences were compared against IMGT/GENE-DB human TR gene sequences so that V and J genes could be assigned. Using the TCRdist pipeline, a later analysis assigned CDR3 sequences along with most-parsimonious VDJ recombination scenarios. In a later analysis, each TCR beta chain was defined by its CDR3 amino acid sequence together with its V-gene family, and reads lacking a unique V-gene family were excluded. As a way to deal with suspected cross-contamination and a sequencing artifact, a later analysis dropped 500 to 700 nucleotide sequences that were highly shared and had low generation probability. In a later analysis, a clonal expansion index for each public chain was calculated from normalized within-repertoire ranks of inferred template counts. A later analysis computed generation probabilities with a VDJ recombination model fitted to out-of-frame rearrangements, and checked the results against IGoR. A later analysis scored TCR-TCR, TCR-HLA and TCR-CMV co-occurrence with hypergeometric tests, applying a repertoire-size bias correction to TCR pairs. A later analysis estimated false discovery rates by permuting HLA or CMV assignments 20 times. A later analysis grouped co-occurring TCRs with DBSCAN, adding TCRdist sequence similarity when clustering within HLA-allele-positive subsets. For co-occurrence clustering, repertoires with fewer than 30,000 or more than 120,000 public chains were excluded, along with several repertoires with anomalous nucleotide sharing. TCRdb carries this immuneACCESS record with in-frame sequences only. Its versions omit some clonotypes, under half of them owing to an unresolved V gene in the studies checked, with the rest unexplained. The DNA was the basis for D and trimming; V, J and clone size are from that table. This sample comprises 120,000 to 150,000 clones, around 75% of them detected only once. Approximately 4.3% of the sample belongs to the ten largest clones.

Details on this clone: Its antigen remains undetermined. Base qualities were left out, and no much larger clone turns up one base away.

Study-wide findings and limitations: According to a later analysis, TCR association rates differed among HLA loci, with DRB1 alleles showing the most associated TCRs and HLA-C alleles showing the fewest. A further reported finding was that TCR beta sequences accurately predicted the HLA-A and HLA-B alleles for most subjects in the first cohort. Because HLA typing was unavailable for some donors at each locus, only the typed subset was used in association tests. The presence/absence analyses assumed that sequencing depth was roughly uniform across donors, and that assumption may not be true. The study listed 150 to 200 TCR beta chains as associated with cytomegalovirus. Most TCR sequences were seen in very few donors, while some public TCRs were found in many individuals. In an earlier analysis of 500 to 650 of the donors, most TCR beta V segments appeared in productive rearrangements about 87% or about 30% of the time, broadly matching IMGT annotations. A later analysis associated about 18,000 TCR beta sequences with specific HLA alleles at a false discovery rate of 0.05. According to a later genetic analysis, donors in an Asian-associated ancestry cluster had fewer N-insertions in productive TCRs than the roughly 700-donor mean. In a later analysis, HLA-associated TCR beta chains showed more clonal expansion and lower generation probabilities than non-associated chains that were equally common. In a later analysis, several top co-occurrence clusters were reported to appear linked to parvovirus B19, influenza, CMV and Epstein-Barr virus. The classifier was reported to diagnose cytomegalovirus status with high specificity and sensitivity in both the original and validation cohorts. V-gene and J-gene trimming of TCR beta chains was associated with a missense DCLRE1C variant in a later genetic analysis, and the association was replicated in an independent cohort. Linkage disequilibrium might explain the correlated functional status among segregating V segments, but an unknown experimental factor could not be excluded. In a later analysis, most CMV-associated TCR beta chains were found to appear HLA-restricted, with HLA associations seemingly driven largely by CMV exposure. Only TCR beta chains were sequenced in this cohort, and the absence of alpha or paired-chain data limited detectable features. Some IMGT-functional V segments, including TRBV6-2 and TRBV6-3, could not be distinguished by the 87-base-pair reads and were therefore excluded. A cluster of highly shared sequence variants was judged likely to be a technical artifact of the sequencing pipeline. In vitro tests confirmed that a few of the cytomegalovirus-associated TCR beta chains recognize cytomegalovirus antigens. Assigning TCR associations to individual alleles was difficult when HLA alleles, especially DR and DQ, strongly co-occurred. Because counts were too low, some 16 rarely observed V segments, including chromosome 9 orphons, were excluded from the earlier analysis of around 590 of the donors. For the cohort, immune exposure information was limited to CMV serostatus. It was suggested by the authors that the approach could potentially be generalized to other disease states and immunological phenotypes.

The CDR3 has 15 amino acids, counting the end cysteine and phenylalanine. The retained sequence is limited to the CDR3, 45 bases, with the frame set at the first base. Looking up the germline V gene yields CDR1 LGHNA and CDR2 YSLEER. Relative to germline, V is 0 bases shorter and J is 2 bases shorter, with 10 bases between their ends. The sequence is built from TRBV4-3 and TRBJ1-1; no D gene is confidently identified. The clonotype was recovered from a man aged 55 to 69 in good health and CMV-seronegative. The sample comprised PBMCs. The DNA sequence reads TGCGCCAGCAGCCAAGATAATTCGGTTAACACTGAAGCTTTCTTT. The translation is CASSQDNSVNTEAFF.